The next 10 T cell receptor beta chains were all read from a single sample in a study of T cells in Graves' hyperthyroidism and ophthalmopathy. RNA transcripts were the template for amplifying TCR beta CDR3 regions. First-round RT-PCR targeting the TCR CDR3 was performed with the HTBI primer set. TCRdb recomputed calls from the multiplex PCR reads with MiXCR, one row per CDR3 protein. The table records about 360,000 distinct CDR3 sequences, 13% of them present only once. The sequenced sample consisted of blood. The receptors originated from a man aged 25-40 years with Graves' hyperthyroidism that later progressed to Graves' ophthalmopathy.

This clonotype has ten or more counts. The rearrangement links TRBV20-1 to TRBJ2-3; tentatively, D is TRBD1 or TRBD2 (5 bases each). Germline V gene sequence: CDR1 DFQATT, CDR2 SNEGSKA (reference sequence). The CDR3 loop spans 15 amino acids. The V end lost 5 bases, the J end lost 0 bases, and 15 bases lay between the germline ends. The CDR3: CSAETGTTSTDTQYF. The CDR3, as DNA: TGCAGTGCTGAAACCGGGACCACTAGCACAGATACGCAGTATTTT.

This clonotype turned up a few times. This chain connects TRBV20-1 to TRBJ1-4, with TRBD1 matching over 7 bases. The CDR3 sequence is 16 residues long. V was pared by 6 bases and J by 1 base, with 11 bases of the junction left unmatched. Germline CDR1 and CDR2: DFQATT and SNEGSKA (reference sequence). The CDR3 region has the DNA TGCAGTGCCAGCGGAGGACAGGTCTTAACTAATGAAAAACTGTTTTTT. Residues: CSASGGQVLTNEKLFF.

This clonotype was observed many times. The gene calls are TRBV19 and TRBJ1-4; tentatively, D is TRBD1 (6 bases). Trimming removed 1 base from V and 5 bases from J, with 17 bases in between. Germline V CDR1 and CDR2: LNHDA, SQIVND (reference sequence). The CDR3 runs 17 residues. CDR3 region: CASSIGPDSRRNEKLFF. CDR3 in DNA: TGTGCCAGTAGTATAGGACCGGACAGTCGGAGGAATGAAAAACTGTTTTTT.

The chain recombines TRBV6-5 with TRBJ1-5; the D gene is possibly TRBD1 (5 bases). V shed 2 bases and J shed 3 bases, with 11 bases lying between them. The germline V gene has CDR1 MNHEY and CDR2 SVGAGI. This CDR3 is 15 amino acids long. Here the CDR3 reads CASSYGLGVNQPQHF. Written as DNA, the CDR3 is TGTGCCAGCAGTTACGGTCTGGGGGTCAATCAGCCCCAGCATTTT.

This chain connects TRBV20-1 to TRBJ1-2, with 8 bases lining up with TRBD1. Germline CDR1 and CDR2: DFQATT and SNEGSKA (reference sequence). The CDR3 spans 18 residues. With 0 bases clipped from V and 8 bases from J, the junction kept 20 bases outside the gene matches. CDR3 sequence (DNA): TGCAGTGCTAGAGATGGGGGAGCCTTTAGTCAGGGGGCGTACGGCTACACCTTC. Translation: CSARDGGAFSQGAYGYTF.

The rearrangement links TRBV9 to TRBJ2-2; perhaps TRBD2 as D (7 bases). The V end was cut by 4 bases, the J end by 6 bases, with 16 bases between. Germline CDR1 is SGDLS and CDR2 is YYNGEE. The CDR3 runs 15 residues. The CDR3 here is CASSRGGGRAGELFF. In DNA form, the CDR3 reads TGTGCCAGCAGCAGGGGGGGGGGCAGGGCCGGGGAGCTGTTTTTT. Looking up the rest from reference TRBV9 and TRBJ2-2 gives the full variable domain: DSGVTQTPKHLITATGQRVTLRCSPRSGDLSVYWYQQSLDQGLQFLIQYYNGEERAKGNILERFSAQQFPDLHSELNLSSLELGDSALYFCASSRGGGRAGELFFGEGSRLTVL.

CDR3 in amino acids: CASSGGQSYEQYF. DNA for the CDR3: TGTGCCAGCAGTGGGGGACAGTCCTACGAGCAGTACTTC. The chain combines TRBV25-1 with TRBJ2-7; 7 bases map to TRBD1. Germline trimming cut 4 bases from V and 1 base from J; bases unmatched to any gene: 1. Germline CDR1 reads MGHDK; CDR2 reads SYGVNS. The CDR3 has 13 residues.

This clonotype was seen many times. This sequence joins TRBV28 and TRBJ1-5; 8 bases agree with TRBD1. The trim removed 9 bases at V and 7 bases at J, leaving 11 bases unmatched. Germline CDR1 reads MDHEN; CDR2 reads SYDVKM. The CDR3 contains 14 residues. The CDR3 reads CASSPAGGGQPQHF. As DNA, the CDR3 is TGTGCCAGTAGTCCCGCAGGGGGCGGGCAGCCCCAGCATTTT.

This CDR3 is CASSPVFSGNTIYF. CDR3 nucleotides: TGTGCCAGCAGCCCGGTGTTCTCTGGAAACACCATATATTTT. V and J are TRBV3-1 and TRBJ1-3, with no clear D. The CDR3 is made up of 14 amino acids. Trimming cost V 4 bases and J 0 bases, with 7 bases left between them. In germline, CDR1 is LGHDT, CDR2 YNNKEL (reference sequence).

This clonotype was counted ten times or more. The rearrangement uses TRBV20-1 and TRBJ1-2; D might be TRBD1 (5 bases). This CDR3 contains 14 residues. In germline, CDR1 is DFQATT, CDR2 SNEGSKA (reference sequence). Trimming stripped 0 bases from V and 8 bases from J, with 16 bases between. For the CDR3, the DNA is TGCAGTGCTAGAGAGGCCGGGCCGCAGGGCGGCTACACCTTC. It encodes CSAREAGPQGGYTF.